This entry concerns a single TCR beta chain. This sample is part of a study of T-cell memory formation after mild COVID-19. The CDR3 length is 14 residues. The V gene end was trimmed by 4 bases and the J gene end by 2 bases; junction bases not matched to a gene: 6. The germline V gene encodes CDR1 SGHRS and CDR2 YFSETQ. 5'RACE, which relied on constant-segment primers, yielded TCR alpha and TCR beta cDNA libraries carrying sample barcodes and UMIs. In TCRdb, the 5' RACE reads were re-called with MiXCR into one record per CDR3 protein. The repertoire consists of 390,000 or so distinct CDR3 sequences, with about 17% occurring once and the leading ten covering about 22%.

The chain carries TRBV5-1 and TRBJ2-7, with 7 bases identical to TRBD2. The receptor's source is a man between 18 and 29 years old who had mild COVID-19 (a few samples of this study predate the infection). Cell type and time point are not known. The sequencing input was PBMCs or a T cell subset sorted from them (not recorded which). The CDR3 sequence: CASSDLGLPYEQYV. Here the CDR3 DNA reads TGCGCCAGCAGCGATTTGGGACTACCCTACGAGCAGTACGTC.